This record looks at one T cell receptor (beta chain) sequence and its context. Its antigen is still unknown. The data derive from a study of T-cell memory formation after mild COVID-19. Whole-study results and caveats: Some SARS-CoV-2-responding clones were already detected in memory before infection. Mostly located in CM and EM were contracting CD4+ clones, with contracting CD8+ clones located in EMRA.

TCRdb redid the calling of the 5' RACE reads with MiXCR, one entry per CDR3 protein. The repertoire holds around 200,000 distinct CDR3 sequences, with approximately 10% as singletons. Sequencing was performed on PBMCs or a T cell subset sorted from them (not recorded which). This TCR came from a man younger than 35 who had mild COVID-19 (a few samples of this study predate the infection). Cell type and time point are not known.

The DNA for the CDR3 is TGCGCCAGCAGCACCGGACAGGGGCCTCCAAGCTCGAATGAGCAGTTCTTC. The encoded protein is CASSTGQGPPSSNEQFF. The rearrangement links TRBV5-1 to TRBJ2-1; 9 bases fit TRBD1. Germline values: CDR1 SGHRS, CDR2 YFSETQ. The CDR3 totals 17 residues. The J segment lost 7 bases and the V segment lost 4 bases, leaving 15 bases of the junction unmatched.